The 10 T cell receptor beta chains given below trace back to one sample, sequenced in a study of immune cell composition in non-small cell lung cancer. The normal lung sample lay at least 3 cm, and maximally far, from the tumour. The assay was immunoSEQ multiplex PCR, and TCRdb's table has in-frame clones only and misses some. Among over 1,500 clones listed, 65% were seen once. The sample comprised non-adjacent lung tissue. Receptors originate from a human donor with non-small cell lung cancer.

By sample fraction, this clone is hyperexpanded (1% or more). This CDR3 reads CASSWDRVNSSGANVLTF. The DNA for the CDR3 is TGTGCCAGCAGCTGGGACAGGGTAAATTCCTCTGGGGCCAACGTCCTGACTTTC. The rearrangement links TRBV5-4 to TRBJ2-6, with 9 bases lining up with TRBD1. The germline V gene encodes CDR1 SGHNT and CDR2 YYREEE (reference sequence). The CDR3 length is 18 residues. Trimming took 3 bases from V and 0 from J; bases not matched to a gene: 7.

The CDR3 spells CASSLTGDSYEQYF. CDR3 in DNA: TGTGCCAGCAGCTTAACGGGGGACTCCTACGAGCAGTACTTC. The chain combines TRBV5-5 with TRBJ2-7; TRBD2 is a possible D gene (6 bases). Deletions cut 2 bases from V and 0 bases from J, with 9 bases between. The germline V gene encodes CDR1 SGHKS and CDR2 YYEKEE (reference sequence). The CDR3 runs to 14 residues.

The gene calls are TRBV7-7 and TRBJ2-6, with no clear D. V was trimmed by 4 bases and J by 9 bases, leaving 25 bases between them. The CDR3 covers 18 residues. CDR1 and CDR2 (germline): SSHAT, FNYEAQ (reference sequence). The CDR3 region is CASSWLHSATKSGNVLTF. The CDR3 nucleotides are TGTGCCAGCAGCTGGTTACATAGTGCCACAAAGTCGGGCAACGTCCTGACTTTC.

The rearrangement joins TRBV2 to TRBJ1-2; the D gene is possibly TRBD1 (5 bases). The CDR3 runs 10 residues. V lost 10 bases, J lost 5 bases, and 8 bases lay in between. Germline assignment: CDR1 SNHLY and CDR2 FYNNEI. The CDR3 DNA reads TGTGCCACCCAGGGTTATGGCTACACCTTC. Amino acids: CATQGYGYTF. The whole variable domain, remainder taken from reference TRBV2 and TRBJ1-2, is EPEVTQTPSHQVTQMGQEVILRCVPISNHLYFYWYRQILGQKVEFLVSFYNNEISEKSEIFDDQFSVERPDGSNFTLKIRSTKLEDSAMYFCATQGYGYTFGSGTRLTVV.

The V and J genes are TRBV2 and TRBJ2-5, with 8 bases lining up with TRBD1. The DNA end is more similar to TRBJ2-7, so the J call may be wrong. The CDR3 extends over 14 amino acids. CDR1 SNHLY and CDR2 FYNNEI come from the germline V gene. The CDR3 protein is CASSGQGLSYEQYF. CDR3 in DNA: TGTGCCAGCTCTGGACAGGGTCTTTCCTACGAGCAGTACTTC.

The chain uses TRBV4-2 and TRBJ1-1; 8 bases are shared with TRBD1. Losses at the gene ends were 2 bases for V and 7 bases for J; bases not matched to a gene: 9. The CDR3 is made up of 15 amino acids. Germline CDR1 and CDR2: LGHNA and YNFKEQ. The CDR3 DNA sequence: TGTGCCAGCAGCCAATTCACGGACAGGGCCGGTGAAGCTTTCTTT. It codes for CASSQFTDRAGEAFF.

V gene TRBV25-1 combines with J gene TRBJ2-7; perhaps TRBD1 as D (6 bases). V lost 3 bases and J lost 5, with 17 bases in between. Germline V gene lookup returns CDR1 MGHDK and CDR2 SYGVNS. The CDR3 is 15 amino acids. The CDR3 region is CASSEPTGRDDEQYF. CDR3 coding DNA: TGTGCCAGCAGTGAGCCGACAGGTAGAGACGACGAGCAGTACTTC.

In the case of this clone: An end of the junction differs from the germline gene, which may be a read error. The CDR3, as DNA: TGCGCCAGCAGCCAAGATTTCTGGGACAGGGGTTCCGGCCTCCACTTT. Translating it yields CASSQDFWDRGSGLHF. The chain joins TRBV5-4 to TRBJ1-6; 10 bases line up with TRBD1. The germline V gene has CDR1 SGHNT and CDR2 YYREEE (reference sequence). The length of the CDR3 is 16 residues.

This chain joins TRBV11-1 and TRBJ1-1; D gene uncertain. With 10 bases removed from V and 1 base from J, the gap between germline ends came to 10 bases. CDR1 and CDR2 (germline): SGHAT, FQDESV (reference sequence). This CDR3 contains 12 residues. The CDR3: CAIERENTEAFF. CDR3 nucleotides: TGTGCCATCGAGAGGGAGAACACTGAAGCTTTCTTT.

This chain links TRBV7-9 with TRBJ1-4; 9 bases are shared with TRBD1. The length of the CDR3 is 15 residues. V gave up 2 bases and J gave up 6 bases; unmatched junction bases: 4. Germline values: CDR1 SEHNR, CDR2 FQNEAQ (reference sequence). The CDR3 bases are TGTGCCAGCAGCTTAACCACAGGGGGCGATGAAAAACTGTTTTTT. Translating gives CASSLTTGGDEKLFF.